The next 32 T cell receptor beta chains were all read from a single sample in a study of shared clonotypes between healthy human individuals. Naive CD8 cells, CD45RO-negative and positively selected for CCR7, excluded terminally differentiated effector memory CD45RA+ cells. TCRdb keeps only in-frame clones here, not all; method: immunoSEQ multiplex PCR. The profile shows nearly 2 million clones, around 96% of them singletons. Sequenced sample: naive CD8+ T cells sorted from blood. The source of these receptors is a man younger than 35 in good health.

The genes are TRBV27 and TRBJ1-5; D may be TRBD1 (6 bases). Germline V gene sequence: CDR1 MNHEY, CDR2 SMNVEV (reference sequence). Trimming pared 6 bases from V and 5 bases from J, leaving 11 bases between. The CDR3 runs to 13 residues. The CDR3 sequence: CASRRTEDQPQHF. The DNA of the CDR3 is TGTGCCAGCAGGCGGACAGAAGATCAGCCCCAGCATTTT.

This chain uses TRBV5-1 with TRBJ2-7; D gene uncertain. The V gene's germline CDR1 is SGHRS and CDR2 YFSETQ. This CDR3 is built from 12 residues. Trimming removed 1 base at V and 7 bases at J, with 9 bases between. The CDR3, as DNA: TGCGCCAGCAGCTTGCTGGGTGTGGAGCAGTACTTC. It is translated as CASSLLGVEQYF.

V is TRBV9 and J is TRBJ2-7, with TRBD1 matching over 7 bases. After removal of 3 bases from V and 0 bases from J, the junction contained 6 bases not matched to a gene. The CDR3 consists of 15 residues. Germline CDR1 reads SGDLS; CDR2 reads YYNGEE. CDR3 nucleotide sequence: TGTGCCAGCAGCGAAGAAGGGACAGACTCCTACGAGCAGTACTTC. It codes for CASSEEGTDSYEQYF.

V usage is TRBV18 and J usage is TRBJ2-3; D not resolved. The CDR3 is 13 amino acids. Trimming took 2 bases from V and 13 from J, leaving 16 bases between them. In germline, CDR1 is KGHSH, CDR2 LQKENI. The CDR3 protein is CASSPAVVGQEYF. The CDR3 coding sequence is TGTGCCAGCTCACCAGCAGTCGTGGGTCAAGAGTATTTT.

The V call is TRBV5-1, the J call TRBJ2-5, with TRBD2 matching over 12 bases. In germline, CDR1 is SGHRS, CDR2 YFSETQ. The CDR3 totals 18 residues. The J segment lost 1 base and the V segment lost 3 bases, leaving 10 bases of the junction unmatched. The CDR3 is CASSSAGLAGLLQETQYF. The CDR3 bases are TGCGCCAGCAGCTCAGCTGGACTAGCGGGACTCCTCCAAGAGACCCAGTACTTC.

This chain uses TRBV27 with TRBJ1-5, with TRBD1 matching over 9 bases. The CDR3 is 16 residues long. The germline V gene encodes CDR1 MNHEY and CDR2 SMNVEV (reference sequence). Losses at the gene ends were 5 bases for V and 2 bases for J; bases not matched to a gene: 7. The CDR3 is CASSKQGAVRNQPQHF. DNA for the CDR3: TGTGCCAGCAGTAAACAGGGGGCTGTGCGCAATCAGCCCCAGCATTTT.

The chain carries TRBV4-3 and TRBJ2-7, with D uncertain. The CDR3 extends over 15 amino acids. The germline CDR1 and CDR2 sequences are LGHNA and YSLEER. Trimming removed 1 base from V and 4 bases from J, with 14 bases in between. The CDR3: CASSQVLSEQYEQYF. As DNA, the CDR3 is TGCGCCAGCAGCCAAGTTTTAAGTGAGCAGTACGAGCAGTACTTC.

This chain joins TRBV30 and TRBJ2-5; 11 bases are shared with TRBD1. Germline V gives CDR1 GTSNPN, CDR2 SVGIG (reference sequence). V was clipped by 2 bases and J by 5 bases; unmatched bases: 4. The CDR3 covers 14 residues. The CDR3 loop reads CAWSFGQGAETQYF. DNA of the CDR3: TGTGCCTGGAGTTTCGGACAGGGGGCTGAGACCCAGTACTTC.

V and J are TRBV7-2 and TRBJ2-5, with a possible D match to TRBD1 (6 bases). Germline loops: CDR1 SGHTA, CDR2 FQGNSA. The CDR3 is 17 amino acids. Between the trimmed V and J ends, which lost 4 bases and 1 base, there was a span of 19 bases. The CDR3 protein is CASSSGPGQWAQETQYF. As DNA, the CDR3 is TGTGCCAGCAGCTCAGGCCCTGGACAGTGGGCCCAAGAGACCCAGTACTTC.

V usage is TRBV14 and J usage is TRBJ2-2; D is undetermined. V lost 1 base to trimming and J lost 6 bases, with 9 bases between them. The CDR3 runs 14 residues. Germline lookup yields CDR1 SGHDN and CDR2 FVKESK. CDR3 amino acids: CASSQVRGAGELFF. The CDR3 DNA is TGTGCCAGCAGCCAAGTTCGTGGCGCCGGGGAGCTGTTTTTT. The complete variable domain, with remaining parts taken from reference TRBV14 and TRBJ2-2, reads EAGVTQFPSHSVIEKGQTVTLRCDPISGHDNLYWYRRVMGKEIKFLLHFVKESKQDESGMPNNRFLAERTGGTYSTLKVQPAELEDSGVYFCASSQVRGAGELFFGEGSRLTVL.

The gene calls are TRBV4-3 and TRBJ2-1; 8 positions match TRBD2. This CDR3 contains 18 residues. Germline CDR1 LGHNA, CDR2 YSLEER. V lost 0 bases, J lost 3 bases, and 10 bases stayed unmatched. CDR3 residues: CASSQDSFREGDYNEQFF. The CDR3 nucleotides read TGCGCCAGCAGCCAAGATTCGTTCCGGGAGGGAGACTACAATGAGCAGTTCTTC.

This clone was counted only a few times. The chain combines TRBV28 with TRBJ2-7; a weak D match, TRBD1 (5 bases). Germline loops: CDR1 MDHEN, CDR2 SYDVKM. V was pared by 6 bases and J by 2 bases, with 8 bases between. The CDR3 sequence is 12 residues long. The CDR3 loop reads CASRGVPYEQYF. CDR3 sequence (DNA): TGTGCCAGCAGAGGGGTACCCTACGAGCAGTACTTC. The variable domain in full, with the rest retrieved from reference TRBV28 and TRBJ2-7, is DVKVTQSSRYLVKRTGEKVFLECVQDMDHENMFWYRQDPGLGLRLIYFSYDVKMKEKGDIPEGYSVSREKKERFSLILESASTNQTSMYLCASRGVPYEQYFGPGTRLTVT.

This sequence joins TRBV13 and TRBJ2-2; TRBD2 aligns across 9 bases. The CDR3 length is 15 residues. J was trimmed by 1 base and V by 5 bases; bases with no gene match: 2. Germline V gene sequence: CDR1 PRHDT, CDR2 FYEKMQ (reference sequence). The CDR3 region is CASSTTSGNTGELFF. The CDR3 DNA reads TGTGCCAGCAGCACGACTAGCGGGAACACCGGGGAGCTGTTTTTT.

The chain has TRBV28 and TRBJ2-5; 7 bases fit TRBD1. This CDR3 comprises 13 residues. The V and J ends lost 9 bases and 4 bases, in that order; junction bases with no gene match: 8. Germline loops: CDR1 MDHEN, CDR2 SYDVKM. The CDR3 sequence is CASERGLGETQYF. The CDR3 coding sequence is TGTGCCAGTGAGAGGGGGCTGGGAGAGACCCAGTACTTC.

The rearrangement links TRBV5-6 to TRBJ2-7; D tentatively reads TRBD1 or TRBD2 (6 bases each). The V end lost 6 bases, the J end lost 5 bases, and 21 bases lay between the germline ends. Germline CDR1 and CDR2: SGHDT and YYEEEE. CDR3 length: 15 residues. The CDR3 loop reads CASTIRGAPRHEQYF. Here the CDR3 DNA reads TGTGCCAGCACCATAAGGGGGGCTCCCCGTCACGAGCAGTACTTC.

V and J are TRBV7-6 and TRBJ2-3; D not certain. CDR3 size: 14 residues. V was trimmed by 2 bases and J by 5 bases, leaving 11 bases between them. CDR1 is SGHVS, CDR2 FNYEAQ, per germline. The CDR3: CASSLQGSGDTQYF. In DNA form, the CDR3 reads TGTGCCAGCAGCTTACAAGGATCAGGAGATACGCAGTATTTT.

The gene calls are TRBV29-1 and TRBJ2-2; D not certain. The V gene's germline CDR1 is SQVTM and CDR2 ANQGSEA. The CDR3 contains 13 residues. With 1 base removed from V and 1 base from J, the gap between germline ends came to 4 bases. CDR3: CSVEAENTGELFF. CDR3 DNA sequence: TGCAGCGTTGAAGCGGAGAACACCGGGGAGCTGTTTTTT.

The gene calls are TRBV5-3 and TRBJ2-7; D gene ambiguous. TRBV5-3 is noted as an ORF with a role that remains uncertain. V lost 4 bases and J lost 2, with 13 bases in between. This CDR3 has 14 residues. DNA of the CDR3: TGTGCCAGAAGCCCAGAACAAGGGCCCTACGAGCAGTACTTC. This translates into CARSPEQGPYEQYF.

This chain uses TRBV4-1 with TRBJ1-5, with 10 bases that match TRBD1. In germline, CDR1 is MGHRA, CDR2 YSYEKL. The ends lost 5 bases at V and 7 bases at J; junction bases unmatched: 8. This CDR3 spans 15 amino acids. In nucleotides, the CDR3 is TGCGCCAGCAGCGATCCCGGGACAGGGGACCAGCCCCAGCATTTT. Translation: CASSDPGTGDQPQHF.

The V and J genes are TRBV27 and TRBJ2-5; weak D call: TRBD2 (7 bases). V lost 3 bases and J lost 4, with 15 bases in between. CDR1 is MNHEY, CDR2 SMNVEV, per germline (reference sequence). The CDR3 length is 15 residues. The CDR3 nucleotides read TGTGCCAGCAGTTTCCTCCGAGGGGGGGGAGAGACCCAGTACTTC. This codes for CASSFLRGGGETQYF.

The chain employs TRBV9 and TRBJ1-1; TRBD1 aligns across 8 bases. Germline-derived CDR1 and CDR2 are SGDLS and YYNGEE. Germline trimming cut 3 bases from V and 0 bases from J; bases unmatched to any gene: 10. This CDR3 spans 17 amino acids. CDR3 sequence (DNA): TGTGCCAGCAGCGCCTTTCCCCAGGGGGCGTTGAACACTGAAGCTTTCTTT. Translation: CASSAFPQGALNTEAFF.

The rearrangement uses TRBV11-3 and TRBJ2-3; tentatively, D is TRBD1 (6 bases). The CDR3 spans 15 residues. CDR1 SGHNT and CDR2 YENEEA come from the germline V gene. Trimming shortened V by 4 bases and J by 1 base, and 12 bases separated the two germline ends. The CDR3 loop is CASSSYREGTDTQYF. The DNA of the CDR3 is TGTGCCAGCAGCTCGTACAGGGAAGGCACAGATACGCAGTATTTT. Full variable domain (remainder filled in from reference TRBV11-3 and TRBJ2-3): EAGVVQSPRYKIIEKKQPVAFWCNPISGHNTLYWYLQNLGQGPELLIRYENEEAVDDSQLPKDRFSAERLKGVDSTLKIQPAELGDSAVYLCASSSYREGTDTQYFGPGTRLTVL.

The gene calls are TRBV5-6 and TRBJ1-2, with 7 nucleotides matching TRBD1. The V gene end was trimmed by 0 bases and the J gene end by 8 bases; junction bases not matched to a gene: 7. Per the germline V gene, CDR1 is SGHDT and CDR2 is YYEEEE. The CDR3 is 14 residues long. CDR3 coding DNA: TGTGCCAGCAGCTTGGAGACAGGGTTGCACGGCTACACCTTC. Protein sequence: CASSLETGLHGYTF.

The chain links TRBV29-1 to TRBJ1-2; D remains unclear. CDR1 SQVTM and CDR2 ANQGSEA come from the germline V gene. Trimming left V 7 bases short and J 4 bases short, with 10 bases between. The CDR3 runs to 11 residues. This CDR3 is CSARPIYGYTF. As DNA, the CDR3 is TGCAGCGCCCGACCCATCTATGGCTACACCTTC.

This chain connects TRBV4-3 to TRBJ2-7; D is unclear. Trimming took 2 bases from V and 2 from J, leaving 13 bases between them. Germline-derived CDR1 and CDR2 are LGHNA and YSLEER. The CDR3 has 15 amino acids. The CDR3 region has the DNA TGCGCCAGCAGCCAAAGTTGGACGGCGACCTACGAGCAGTACTTC. Its translation is CASSQSWTATYEQYF.

This chain links TRBV5-1 with TRBJ2-3, with 7 nucleotides matching TRBD1. The CDR3 extends over 13 amino acids. With V trimmed by 8 bases and J by 2 bases, 5 bases remained unmatched. Germline V gives CDR1 SGHRS, CDR2 YFSETQ. The CDR3 bases are TGCGCCAGTTTACAGGGGCCCACAGATACGCAGTATTTT. Amino acids: CASLQGPTDTQYF. Full variable domain (missing parts from reference TRBV5-1 and TRBJ2-3): KAGVTQTPRYLIKTRGQQVTLSCSPISGHRSVSWYQQTPGQGLQFLFEYFSETQRNKGNFPGRFSGRQFSNSRSEMNVSTLELGDSALYLCASLQGPTDTQYFGPGTRLTVL.

Note on this clone: Other DNA sequences in this sample translate to the same CDR3. The chain links TRBV9 to TRBJ2-2; 11 nucleotides align to TRBD1. Germline trimming cut 4 bases from V and 6 bases from J; bases unmatched to any gene: 2. Looked up from germline, CDR1 is SGDLS and CDR2 is YYNGEE. The CDR3 spans 14 residues. DNA of the CDR3: TGTGCCAGCAGCCCGGGACAGGGGGCCGGGGAGCTGTTTTTT. Residues: CASSPGQGAGELFF.

The rearrangement uses TRBV30 and TRBJ2-5, with 9 positions matching TRBD1. V lost 3 bases, J lost 4 bases, and 6 bases stayed unmatched. The CDR3 has 14 amino acids. Germline V CDR1 and CDR2: GTSNPN, SVGIG (reference sequence). The CDR3 region has the DNA TGTGCCTGGAGCATAGGGACAGGGAGAGAGACCCAGTACTTC. This codes for CAWSIGTGRETQYF.

The V gene is TRBV19, the J gene TRBJ2-1, with TRBD2 identical over 11 bases. V was pared by 3 bases and J by 8 bases, with 9 bases of the junction left unmatched. The CDR3 spans 16 residues. The V gene's germline CDR1 is LNHDA and CDR2 SQIVND (reference sequence). CDR3 coding DNA: TGTGCCAGTAGTATGCCGCTAGCGGGGGGCCCGGATGAGCAGTTCTTC. Its protein product is CASSMPLAGGPDEQFF.

This chain uses TRBV28 with TRBJ1-6; TRBD1 agrees at 9 bases. Germline CDR1 is MDHEN and CDR2 is SYDVKM. CDR3 size: 15 residues. With 6 bases clipped from V and 14 bases from J, the junction kept 14 bases outside the gene matches. In DNA form, the CDR3 reads TGTGCCAGCAGAGACCGGGACAGGGTACAGCCGACCCTCCACTTT. Translated: CASRDRDRVQPTLHF.

The V gene is TRBV7-6, the J gene TRBJ2-2, with D unresolved. CDR3 length: 12 amino acids. Germline V lookup: CDR1 SGHVS, CDR2 FNYEAQ. The ends were cut back, 3 bases at V and 4 bases at J, with 3 bases in the middle. Here the CDR3 reads CASSFTTGELFF. CDR3 in DNA: TGTGCCAGCAGCTTCACCACCGGGGAGCTGTTTTTT.

The V gene is TRBV7-2, the J gene TRBJ2-2; D remains ambiguous. This CDR3 comprises 17 residues. Germline CDR1 and CDR2: SGHTA and FQGNSA. The V gene lost 2 bases and the J gene lost 6 bases, with 19 bases spanning the gap. CDR3 nucleotide sequence: TGTGCCAGCAGCTTAAGAAATCTCCCCCTGTTGCCCGGGGAGCTGTTTTTT. This codes for CASSLRNLPLLPGELFF.